This is a list of T cell receptor beta chains from one sample in a study of molecular identifiers for immune sequencing clone quantification. TCRdb reprocessed the PCR reads via MiXCR and lists one record per CDR3 protein. This table has 350,000 or so distinct CDR3 sequences, roughly a fifth appearing once. Specimen: naive CD8+ T cells from blood, with Jurkat cell RNA spiked in. The receptors were sampled from a human donor in good health. Some libraries in this study had Jurkat cell RNA spiked in. CDR3s include the opening cysteine and the closing phenylalanine or tryptophan.

J | V | CDR3
TRBJ2-1 | TRBV9 | CASSVEGGEGSPQFF
TRBJ2-7 | TRBV5-1 | CASSLDFESYEQYF
TRBJ2-7 | TRBV2 | CASSDQDSSYEQYF
TRBJ1-5 | TRBV10-3 | CATGNNQPQHF
TRBJ1-1 | TRBV7-9 | CASSHNSGARAEAFF
TRBJ2-1 | TRBV4-1 | CASSDRAREQFF
TRBJ2-7 | TRBV5-4 | CASSAGTSIYEQYF
TRBJ2-3 | TRBV19 | CASLDLWGGTDTQYF
TRBJ2-1 | TRBV19 | CASSIAGLVNYNEQFF
TRBJ2-7 | TRBV20-1 | CSARENQGYEQYF
TRBJ2-7 | TRBV28 | CASSPLDSAGRQYF
TRBJ2-5 | TRBV7-9 | CASSSTPGTEETQYF
TRBJ2-5 | TRBV27 | CASSIRQGETQYF
TRBJ2-7 | TRBV4-3 | CASSQDPGRLTYEQYF
TRBJ1-5 | TRBV28 | CASSGAGNQPQHF
TRBJ2-5 | TRBV5-5 | CASSLGPKTQYF
TRBJ1-1 | TRBV7-9 | CASSLAPGWETEAFF
TRBJ2-7 | TRBV29-1 | CSVEASSDGRCYEQYF
TRBJ1-5 | TRBV20-1 | CSATDVFTRRDQPQHF
TRBJ2-1 | TRBV7-3 | CASSLTANPAGKPHYNEQFF
TRBJ1-6 | TRBV25-1 | CASSEILRLKNSPLHF
TRBJ2-3 | TRBV5-4 | CASSPGTGRSTDTQYF
TRBJ2-7 | TRBV4-3 | CASSAGTGRYEQYF
TRBJ1-4 | TRBV4-1 | CASSQVGPGKLFF
TRBJ2-7 | TRBV3-1 | CASSPGRLAYEQYF
TRBJ1-1 | TRBV9 | CASSVRPGQGQWTEAFF
TRBJ1-5 | TRBV4-1 | CASSQDPPSTGDSNQPQHF
TRBJ2-6 | TRBV7-9 | CASRMGQGPSRIDGANVLTF
TRBJ2-3 | TRBV15 | CATSFHLAGGADTQYF
TRBJ2-3 | TRBV9 | CASSARGFLHTDTQYF
TRBJ2-1 | TRBV7-2 | CASSPTSGGTNEQFF
TRBJ2-2 | TRBV3-1 | CASSQAGDIGELFF
TRBJ1-2 | TRBV4-3 | CASSQDASAFFLSCTF
TRBJ2-5 | TRBV6-2/TRBV6-3 | CAGSYDAARYQETQYF
TRBJ2-7 | TRBV6-1 | CASSEAGDYEQYF
TRBJ2-7 | TRBV4-3 | CASSQDPLAGGSYEQYF
TRBJ1-2 | TRBV20-1 | CSAGARDRGSHGYTF
TRBJ2-3 | TRBV2 | CASSEYRYTDTQYF
TRBJ1-1 | TRBV12-3/TRBV12-4 | CASTPTRVYTEAFF
TRBJ2-5 | TRBV12-3/TRBV12-4 | CASSPDRAGETQYF
TRBJ2-7 | TRBV6-2/TRBV6-3 | CASSRLPLAGPVSYEQYF
TRBJ2-7 | TRBV7-9 | CASSLVGNYEQYF
TRBJ2-3 | TRBV20-1 | CSARATPGGGTDTQYF
TRBJ2-7 | TRBV2 | CASSVGAGMMYEQYF
TRBJ2-7 | TRBV30 | CAWSVTPLQGAYPYYEQYF
TRBJ1-5 | TRBV2 | CASRPKGGRGQPQHF
TRBJ2-5 | TRBV7-9 | CASSLPPQTSGKYQETQYF
TRBJ2-7 | TRBV2 | CASSEGGYLSYEQYF
TRBJ1-1 | TRBV19 | CASSSSNTEAFF
TRBJ2-3 | TRBV12-3/TRBV12-4 | CASRLLAGLTDTQYF
TRBJ2-3 | TRBV4-3 | CASSQEWTGGRTDTQYF
TRBJ2-7 | TRBV27 | CASSPDTGVSSYEQYF
TRBJ1-2 | TRBV19 | CASSINQDYGYTF
TRBJ2-7 | TRBV4-3 | CASSQEALQGRYEQYF
TRBJ1-1 | TRBV5-8 | CASSLGAQGTEAFF